This is a list of T cell receptor beta chains from one sample in a study of blood T cell repertoires in COVID-19. Only in-frame clones appear in the TCRdb table, and some are missing; sequencing was by immunoSEQ multiplex PCR. Of around 100,000 clones detected, nearly 90% appear once; the ten largest clones hold 2% to 2.5%. Sequenced input: peripheral blood. Receptors were obtained from a man in his fifties with active COVID-19. CDR3s include the opening cysteine and the closing phenylalanine or tryptophan. D genes are given only for firm matches. Clone size appears in some rows only: once, few, many, or a class for an expanded clone.

TRBV7-2	TRBJ1-6	NA	19	NA	TGTGCCAGCAGCTTAATATCAGGGCAGACGAGCTCCTATAATTCACCCCTCCACTTT	CASSLISGQTSSYNSPLHF
TRBV5-1	TRBJ2-3	NA	15	TRBD2	TGCGCCAGCAGATCGAGCGGGGTAGGAGGAGATACGCAGTATTTT	CASRSSGVGGDTQYF
TRBV5-4	TRBJ2-1	NA	15	TRBD1	TGTGCCAGCAGCTCTCCGGGACAGGGGAAAAATGAGCAGTTCTTC	CASSSPGQGKNEQFF
TRBV9	TRBJ1-6	NA	16	TRBD1	TGTGCCAGCAGCGTAGGACAGGGGGCTCGTAATTCACCCCTCCACTTT	CASSVGQGARNSPLHF
TRBV2	TRBJ2-2	NA	13	NA	TGTGCCAGCAGTGACAGATGGACCGGGGAGCTGTTTTTT	CASSDRWTGELFF
TRBV6-5	TRBJ1-4	NA	14	NA	TGTGCCAGCAGTTACAGCAGGTCGAATGAAAAACTGTTTTTT	CASSYSRSNEKLFF
TRBV27	TRBJ1-2	NA	12	NA	TGTGCCAGCAGTCAGCAGGGTGGAGGCTACACCTTC	CASSQQGGGYTF
TRBV5-5	TRBJ1-5	NA	18	TRBD1	TGTGCCAGCAGCTTGGAGTACGTCGGGACAGGCGAGGGGACGCCCCAGCATTTT	CASSLEYVGTGEGTPQHF
TRBV14	TRBJ2-3	NA	19	TRBD2	TGTGCCAGCAGCCAAGGGTTAGAGCGGGGCCCTCGGAGCACAGATACGCAGTATTTT	CASSQGLERGPRSTDTQYF
TRBV5-1	TRBJ2-5	NA	16	TRBD2	TGCGCCAGCAGCTTGGTTGGTAGCGGGGGCCAAGAGACCCAGTACTTC	CASSLVGSGGQETQYF
TRBV5-6	TRBJ1-1	NA	14	TRBD1	TGTGCCAGCAGCTTGCGCAGGGGGGCCACTGAAGCTTTCTTT	CASSLRRGATEAFF
TRBV12-3/TRBV12-4	TRBJ2-3	NA	13	NA	TGTGCCAGCAGTTCCTCAGGGGAAGATACGCAGTATTTT	CASSSSGEDTQYF
TRBV10-3	TRBJ1-1	NA	15	TRBD1	TGTGCCATCAGGTCGGTAACAGGGGGGAACACTGAAGCTTTCTTT	CAIRSVTGGNTEAFF
TRBV4-2	TRBJ2-5	NA	17	TRBD2	TGTGCCAGCAGCCATGGAGGTGTGGCGGGGGGACTTTTGCCCCAGTACTTC	CASSHGGVAGGLLPQYF
TRBV10-3	TRBJ2-3	NA	15	NA	TGTGCCATCAGTGAGGGTGCGGCGGGCACAGATACGCAGTATTTT	CAISEGAAGTDTQYF
TRBV4-3	TRBJ1-1	NA	16	TRBD1	TGCGCCAGCAGCCAAGAGTTGACAGGGTATGTCACTGAAGCTTTCTTT	CASSQELTGYVTEAFF
TRBV21-1	TRBJ2-4	NA	15	NA	TGTGCCACCACTCGGGACAGGCTAGGCAAAAACATTCAGTACTTC	CATTRDRLGKNIQYF
TRBV23-1	TRBJ1-1	NA	10	TRBD1	TGCGCCAGACAGGGGCTGACAGCTTTCTTT	CARQGLTAFF
TRBV15	TRBJ2-3	NA	16	TRBD2	TGTGCCACCAGCCTTAGTCTAGCGGGGGACACAGATACGCAGTATTTT	CATSLSLAGDTDTQYF
TRBV6-6	TRBJ1-4	NA	15	NA	TGTGCCAGCAGTGGTAACAGGGAACTGAATGAAAAACTGTTTTTT	CASSGNRELNEKLFF
TRBV7-6	TRBJ2-2	few	18	TRBD2	TGTGCCAGCAGCTTAGTAGTAGCGGGGGGCCCGAACACCGGGGAGCTGTTTTTT	CASSLVVAGGPNTGELFF
TRBV10-1	TRBJ2-7	NA	15	NA	TGCGCCAGCAGTGAAGTCGCAGGTTTCTCCTACGAGCAGTACTTC	CASSEVAGFSYEQYF
TRBV9	TRBJ1-1	NA	14	NA	TGTGCCAGCAGCGTAGTATCCGTGAACACTGAAGCTTTCTTT	CASSVVSVNTEAFF
TRBV2	TRBJ1-2	NA	14	NA	TGTGCCAGCAAGTTGGGGAGGAGTAGCACGGGCTACACCTTC	CASKLGRSSTGYTF
TRBV5-1	TRBJ2-2	NA	17	NA	TGCGCCAGCAGCTCCGGGAGGCTGGGGGCGAGGACCGGGGAGCTGTTTTTT	CASSSGRLGARTGELFF
TRBV11-2	TRBJ2-7	few	16	TRBD2	TGTGCCAGCAGCTTAGTTGTTAGCGGGAGCTCCTACGAGCAGTACTTC	CASSLVVSGSSYEQYF
TRBV5-1	TRBJ1-5	NA	15	TRBD1	TGCGCCAGCAGCCCGGGACAGAATAGCAATCAGCCCCAGCATTTT	CASSPGQNSNQPQHF
TRBV14	TRBJ1-3	NA	18	TRBD1	TGTGCCAGCAGCGGAACAGGGGCGATGGACTACTCTGGAAACACCATATATTTT	CASSGTGAMDYSGNTIYF
TRBV27	TRBJ2-5	NA	16	TRBD1	TGTGCCAGCAGTGGTATACTCCGGGACAGGGGGTGGACCCAGTACTTC	CASSGILRDRGWTQYF
TRBV7-9	TRBJ2-5	NA	17	TRBD1	TGTGCCAGCAGCTTACGGGACAGGGGAAAGGGGCAAGAGACCCAGTACTTC	CASSLRDRGKGQETQYF
TRBV11-3	TRBJ2-1	NA	14	TRBD1	TGTGCCAGCAGCTTAGGGGACAGTTACAATGAGCAGTTCTTC	CASSLGDSYNEQFF
TRBV4-2	TRBJ1-2	few	15	TRBD1	TGTGCCAGCAGCCAAGAGGGACAGGGGAGCTATGGCTACACCTTC	CASSQEGQGSYGYTF
TRBV6-6	TRBJ2-1	NA	16	NA	TGTGCCAGCAGTCGAAATGGAGAGGGCTCCTACAATGAGCAGTTCTTC	CASSRNGEGSYNEQFF
TRBV9	TRBJ2-7	NA	14	NA	TGTGCCAGCAGCGCGACAGACGCCCCCTACGAGCAGTACTTC	CASSATDAPYEQYF
TRBV12-3/TRBV12-4	TRBJ2-3	NA	13	NA	TGTGCCAGCAGTTTCCGGGAGAAAGATACGCAGTATTTT	CASSFREKDTQYF
TRBV19	TRBJ1-1	NA	15	TRBD1	TGTGCCAGTAGCCCTTCAGGGGGTCGGAACACTGAAGCTTTCTTT	CASSPSGGRNTEAFF
TRBV7-2	TRBJ2-1	NA	14	TRBD2	TGTGCCAGCAGCCTTAGCGGGGGATTTAATGAGCAGTTCTTC	CASSLSGGFNEQFF
TRBV9	TRBJ1-2	NA	16	TRBD1	TGTGCCAGCAGCGATCGGACAGGAAAATATAACTATGGCTACACCTTC	CASSDRTGKYNYGYTF
TRBV19	TRBJ1-5	many	12	NA	TGTGCCAGTAGCCTTTCACTTCAGCCCCAGCATTTT	CASSLSLQPQHF
TRBV5-4	TRBJ1-4	NA	15	NA	TGTGCCAGCAGCTCCTCTATGGGGGCGGATGAAAAACTGTTTTTT	CASSSSMGADEKLFF
TRBV5-4	TRBJ1-3	NA	15	NA	TGTGCCAGCAGCTCCGGACAGAACTCTGGAAACACCATATATTTT	CASSSGQNSGNTIYF
TRBV6-1	TRBJ1-3	NA	13	NA	TGTGCCAGCAGTGAAGTCGGCGGAGACACCATATATTTT	CASSEVGGDTIYF
TRBV19	TRBJ1-2	NA	11	NA	TGTGCCAGTAAGCAGGCCTATGGCTACACCTTC	CASKQAYGYTF
TRBV2	TRBJ1-2	NA	13	NA	TGTGCCAGCAGTGAAGAAGGGCGGGGTGGCTACACCTTC	CASSEEGRGGYTF